The subject of this entry is one TCR beta chain. Its target is unknown. This sample stems from a study of post-analysis software for immune sequencing data. Overall study findings and caveats: When the samples were clustered directly with F measure, those that had been prepared in the same batch showed strong co-clustering. Four or five TRBV segments, TRBV5-6, TRBV5-1 and TRBV20-1 among them, were found more frequent in patients than controls. Multiple sclerosis was associated with a significant reduction in normalized Chao1 diversity relative to controls.

Sequencing libraries made from TCR beta cDNA carried unique molecular identifiers. A single record per CDR3 protein comes from TCRdb applying MiXCR to the PCR reads. The table records around 250,000 distinct CDR3 sequences, roughly a third of them present only once. Germline V gene sequence: CDR1 SQVTM, CDR2 ANQGSEA. The CDR3 is made up of 15 amino acids. V lost 5 bases and J lost 0; bases outside the gene matches: 8. The source material was blood. The TCR was taken from a girl aged 5 to 17 with multiple sclerosis. The chain combines TRBV29-1 with TRBJ2-3, with 7 bases aligning to TRBD1. The CDR3 DNA is TGCAGCGTTACCGGACAGGTCTATAGCACAGATACGCAGTATTTT. Its translation: CSVTGQVYSTDTQYF.